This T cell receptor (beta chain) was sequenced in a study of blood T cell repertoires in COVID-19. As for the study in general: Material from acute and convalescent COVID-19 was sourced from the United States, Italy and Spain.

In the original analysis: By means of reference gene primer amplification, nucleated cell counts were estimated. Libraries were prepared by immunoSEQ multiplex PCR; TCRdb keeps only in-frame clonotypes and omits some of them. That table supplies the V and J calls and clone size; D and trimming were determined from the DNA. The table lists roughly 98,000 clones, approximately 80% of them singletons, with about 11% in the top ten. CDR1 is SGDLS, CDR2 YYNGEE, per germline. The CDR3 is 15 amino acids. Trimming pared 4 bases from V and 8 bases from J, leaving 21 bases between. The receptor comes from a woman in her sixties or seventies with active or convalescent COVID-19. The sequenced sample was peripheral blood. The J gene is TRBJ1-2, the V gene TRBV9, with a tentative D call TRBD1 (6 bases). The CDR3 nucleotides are TGTGCCAGCAGCAAGCGGAATACAGGGTCAGAGGGCTACACCTTC. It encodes CASSKRNTGSEGYTF.